These T cell receptor beta chains were read from a single sample in a study of blood T cell repertoires in COVID-19. The method was immunoSEQ multiplex PCR; TCRdb's version includes in-frame clones alone and lacks a portion of them. The sample carries about 240,000 clones, 70% to 80% recorded once. The sample was peripheral blood. The source is a woman older than 75 with acute or convalescent COVID-19. Each CDR3 is given with its conserved first and last residue. A D gene is named only where the DNA matches it firmly. A row's size may be missing; if present it is once, few, many or a size class.

>.|TRBV9|.|TRBJ1-5
CASSVAGGPHQPQHF
TGTGCCAGCAGCGTAGCGGGGGGCCCACATCAGCCCCAGCATTTT
>.|TRBV27|TRBD1|TRBJ1-1
CASSFSRGTGTNTEAFF
TGTGCCAGCAGTTTCTCCAGGGGGACAGGGACGAACACTGAAGCTTTCTTT
>.|TRBV2|.|TRBJ2-4
CASMDQGYLKTIQYF
TGTGCCAGCATGGATCAGGGCTACCTAAAAACAATTCAGTACTTC
>.|TRBV29-1|.|TRBJ1-1
CSVRRNTGLAEAFF
TGCAGCGTTCGGCGTAATACAGGGCTAGCTGAAGCTTTCTTT
>.|TRBV11-3|TRBD1|TRBJ2-7
CASSAGTGNYEQYF
TGTGCCAGCAGTGCCGGGACAGGGAACTACGAGCAGTACTTC
>.|TRBV5-1|TRBD1|TRBJ1-1
CASSPGQGSTEAFF
TGCGCCAGCAGCCCGGGACAGGGGAGCACTGAAGCTTTCTTT
>.|TRBV7-6|TRBD1|TRBJ1-2
CASSLALGTGYLTYGYTF
TGTGCCAGCAGCTTAGCGCTAGGGACAGGATACCTTACCTATGGCTACACCTTC
>.|TRBV5-1|.|TRBJ1-4
CASSLGGLGEKLFF
TGCGCCAGCAGCTTGGGGGGCCTTGGTGAAAAACTGTTTTTT
>.|TRBV3-1/TRBV3-2|TRBD2|TRBJ2-7
CASKREGGPYEQYF
TGTGCCAGCAAACGGGAGGGGGGCCCCTACGAGCAGTACTTC
>.|TRBV7-2|.|TRBJ1-5
CASSRGQTDQPQHF
TGTGCCAGCAGCCGCGGGCAGACCGATCAGCCCCAGCATTTT
>few|TRBV6-2/TRBV6-3|TRBD1|TRBJ1-5
CASSYVQGAGQPQHF
TGTGCCAGCAGTTACGTCCAGGGGGCTGGTCAGCCCCAGCATTTT
>.|TRBV7-2|.|TRBJ1-2
CASRLQQGPYGYTF
TGTGCCAGCAGACTACAACAGGGTCCCTATGGCTACACCTTC
>.|TRBV3-1/TRBV3-2|.|TRBJ1-2
CASSQKTGIYGYTF
TGTGCCAGCAGCCAGAAAACAGGGATCTATGGCTACACCTTC
>.|TRBV6-2/TRBV6-3|.|TRBJ2-5
CASSTGGGALTETQYF
TGTGCCAGCAGCACGGGTGGAGGGGCCCTAACCGAGACCCAGTACTTC
>.|TRBV12-5|TRBD1|TRBJ1-2
CASGLLPQGLGVYGYTF
TGTGCTAGTGGTTTGCTACCACAGGGGCTGGGGGTCTATGGCTACACCTTC
>few|TRBV4-3|TRBD1|TRBJ1-1
CASSQGGTGITEAFF
TGCGCCAGCAGCCAGGGCGGGACAGGGATTACTGAAGCTTTCTTT
>.|TRBV5-8|TRBD1|TRBJ2-1
CASSGDRQNNEQFF
TGTGCCAGCAGTGGGGACAGGCAAAACAATGAGCAGTTCTTC
>.|TRBV4-1|TRBD2|TRBJ2-2
CASSQPGLVGGELFF
TGCGCCAGCAGCCAACCGGGACTAGTAGGCGGGGAGCTGTTTTTT
>.|TRBV7-2|TRBD2|TRBJ2-7
CASRMLPSGTYEQYF
TGTGCCAGCAGGATGCTACCTAGCGGAACCTACGAGCAGTACTTC
>.|TRBV29-1|.|TRBJ1-2
CSVRGGTNNYGYTF
TGCAGCGTTAGGGGGGGGACAAATAACTATGGCTACACCTTC
>.|TRBV2|TRBD1|TRBJ1-1
CASRTGGRTEAFF
TGTGCCAGCAGAACAGGGGGGAGGACTGAAGCTTTCTTT
>.|TRBV19|.|TRBJ2-3
CASSIGGVISTDTQYF
TGTGCCAGTAGTATAGGCGGGGTTATTTCCACAGATACGCAGTATTTT
>.|TRBV4-2|TRBD2|TRBJ2-3
CASSVGGPTSGADTQYF
TGTGCCAGCAGCGTCGGGGGGCCGACTAGCGGGGCAGATACGCAGTATTTT
>.|TRBV6-5|TRBD1|TRBJ1-1
CASSKPGTGNTEAFF
TGTGCCAGCAGTAAACCCGGGACAGGGAACACTGAAGCTTTCTTT
>.|TRBV27|TRBD1|TRBJ1-2
CASSRGDRVYGYTF
TGTGCCAGCAGTCGTGGCGACAGGGTCTATGGCTACACCTTC
>.|TRBV27|TRBD1|TRBJ1-1
CASSAGQLNTEAFF
TGTGCCAGCAGCGCGGGACAGCTGAACACTGAAGCTTTCTTT
>.|TRBV19|TRBD1|TRBJ2-6
CASKRGLAGANVLTF
TGTGCCAGTAAAAGGGGGCTGGCTGGGGCCAACGTCCTGACTTTC
>.|TRBV29-1|TRBD2|TRBJ2-1
CSVDPGGANEQFF
TGCAGCGTTGATCCGGGAGGGGCGAATGAGCAGTTCTTC
>.|TRBV12-3/TRBV12-4|.|TRBJ1-5
CASRGQGSPQHF
TGTGCCAGCAGAGGGCAGGGATCTCCCCAGCATTTT
>few|TRBV3-1/TRBV3-2|.|TRBJ2-2
CASRKGGVAMNTGELFF
TGTGCCAGCAGAAAAGGGGGGGTAGCTATGAACACCGGGGAGCTGTTTTTT
>.|TRBV18|TRBD1|TRBJ1-1
CASSQTKGATEAFF
TGTGCCAGCTCACAGACAAAGGGGGCCACTGAAGCTTTCTTT
>.|TRBV7-2|.|TRBJ2-3
CASSLSYPSGTSTDTQYF
TGTGCCAGCAGCTTGTCCTATCCCTCCGGGACTAGCACAGATACGCAGTATTTT
>.|TRBV19|.|TRBJ1-1
CASSAGPLRGTEAFF
TGTGCCAGTAGTGCTGGGCCTCTACGTGGCACTGAAGCTTTCTTT
>.|TRBV7-3|TRBD1|TRBJ1-2
CASSLSGGEGYTF
TGTGCCAGCAGCTTATCAGGGGGCGAAGGCTACACCTTC
>.|TRBV20-1|.|TRBJ2-1
CSAIRGNEQFF
TGCAGTGCAATACGGGGCAATGAGCAGTTCTTC
>few|TRBV18|.|TRBJ2-2
CASSPQGQTGELFF
TGTGCCAGCTCGCCGCAGGGGCAGACCGGGGAGCTGTTTTTT
>.|TRBV18|TRBD1|TRBJ1-2
CASSPRRSRTGYGYTF
TGTGCCAGCTCACCAAGGCGATCTCGGACAGGCTATGGCTACACCTTC
>.|TRBV12-5|.|TRBJ1-2
CASGALENTF
TGTGCTAGTGGCGCACTTGAGAACACCTTC
>.|TRBV6-1|TRBD1|TRBJ1-5
CASSDQGTGVQPQHF
TGTGCCAGCAGTGACCAGGGGACAGGGGTCCAGCCCCAGCATTTT
>.|TRBV5-1|TRBD1|TRBJ1-4
CASSFDRDREKLFF
TGCGCCAGCAGCTTCGACAGGGATCGAGAAAAACTGTTTTTT
>.|TRBV5-1|.|TRBJ1-1
CASTPLPGGSAEAFF
TGCGCCAGCACCCCCCTACCGGGGGGTAGTGCTGAAGCTTTCTTT
>.|TRBV9|TRBD2|TRBJ2-7
CASSVGSLAGVLYEQYF
TGTGCCAGCAGCGTGGGGTCACTAGCGGGGGTCCTCTACGAGCAGTACTTC
>few|TRBV4-1|.|TRBJ1-1
CASSQETRFEAFF
TGCGCCAGCAGCCAAGAAACCAGATTTGAAGCTTTCTTT
>.|TRBV28|TRBD1|TRBJ1-2
CASSLGRDSGYTF
TGTGCCAGCAGTTTGGGACGGGACAGTGGCTACACCTTC
>.|TRBV6-4|.|TRBJ1-4
CASSEDSGDEKLFF
TGTGCCAGCAGTGAGGACAGCGGAGATGAAAAACTGTTTTTT
>few|TRBV5-4|TRBD2|TRBJ2-2
CASSPGTSGVLGELFF
TGTGCCAGCAGCCCCGGGACTAGCGGGGTACTCGGGGAGCTGTTTTTT
>.|TRBV18|TRBD1|TRBJ2-4
CASSPLKDRVGNIQYF
TGTGCCAGCTCACCGCTCAAGGACAGGGTCGGGAACATTCAGTACTTC
>.|TRBV5-1|.|TRBJ2-7
CASSLADRGEQYF
TGCGCCAGCAGCTTGGCGGATAGGGGCGAGCAGTACTTC
>.|TRBV19|.|TRBJ1-1
CASSIEGQTNTEAFF
TGTGCCAGTAGTATAGAGGGGCAGACCAACACTGAAGCTTTCTTT
>few|TRBV21-1|.|TRBJ2-4
CASSKKGTGRREEWVTKNIQYF
TGTGCCAGCAGCAAAAAAGGTACAGGGAGACGAGAGGAATGGGTTACCAAAAACATTCAGTACTTC
>.|TRBV19|TRBD1|TRBJ1-4
CASSMTGKPATNEKLFF
TGTGCCAGTAGTATGACAGGGAAGCCCGCAACTAATGAAAAACTGTTTTTT
>.|TRBV7-9|TRBD2|TRBJ2-5
CASSPRGGREETQYF
TGTGCCAGCAGCCCCCGGGGAGGGCGGGAGGAGACCCAGTACTTC
>.|TRBV2|.|TRBJ2-7
CASSGLISYEQYF
TGTGCCAGCAGTGGACTGATATCCTACGAGCAGTACTTC
>few|TRBV29-1|.|TRBJ2-3
CSVDSGSTDTQYF
TGCAGCGTTGACAGCGGTAGCACAGATACGCAGTATTTT